This T cell receptor beta chain was sequenced in a study of beta chain features in type 1 diabetes (dated by TCRdb to between 2017 and 2018). Study-level background: No differences in mean age, gender distribution, total cell number or subset yield were found between patients and healthy donors. In the study, TCRB repertoires of sorted circulating CD4+ T cell subsets from recently diagnosed type 1 diabetes patients were compared with those of matched healthy donors. A total of over 90,000,000 sorted cells were examined across all samples, and a strong correlation was observed between cell number per subset and RNA yield. Regulatory and stem cell-like memory subsets were isolated from only 8 patients and about 8 healthy donors, whereas naive and central memory subsets came from all 30 or so donors. What the authors observed across the whole study: Naive, central memory and regulatory TCRB repertoires appeared more similar among patients than among healthy donors. Because cDNA was sequenced instead of genomic DNA, activated cells with high expression could be over-represented, although the groups did not differ in activation or CD3 levels. In all four CD4+ subsets, TCRB CDR3 length was moderately but significantly shorter in type 1 diabetes patients. Only small numbers of individuals were included in the HLA sub-analyses, which left unresolved whether HLA type had any influence on TCRB rearrangement. PCR may preferentially amplify shorter templates, but because patient and control samples were amplified and corrected together, any resulting skew would affect both groups equally. At VDJ recombination sites, patients with type 1 diabetes made fewer insertions and deleted more nucleotides, a pattern implying thymic rearrangement abnormalities.

The entire amount of isolated RNA was reverse transcribed using the High Capacity cDNA Reverse Transcription Kit, so the sequenced TCRB transcripts were expressed ones. Deep immunoSEQ sequencing was applied to naive, central memory and regulatory T cell samples, giving an average of approximately 4 million total reads per sample. Sorted cells were lysed in RLT buffer and RNA was extracted with DNase-treated RNeasy Micro or Mini kits, depending on cell number. To prevent cross-contamination, each cell subset was processed individually, whereas patient and healthy donor samples were processed jointly. TCRB sequences were amplified from cDNA with the immunoSEQ multiplex PCR, producing 87-bp fragments spanning the CDR3 region. Sequencing of the amplicons was performed on the Illumina HiSeq platform. Turning to the authors' computational methods: Synthetic template baselines were used to correct PCR bias computationally, reads within Hamming distance 2 were collapsed together, and singletons that could not be merged were discarded. By aligning reads against IMGT, V, D and J genes, CDR3 length, and insertions or deletions at six rearrangement sites were assigned. Within each subset, clonotype counts were normalized to sorted cell number, after which true diversity and Gini coefficients were computed with the tcR R package. The overlap coefficient, calculated on TCRB nucleotide sequences, was used to quantify repertoire sharing. As a proxy for the pre-selection repertoire, out-of-frame TCRB sequences from naive cells were analyzed. TCRdb's version of the immuneACCESS table is confined to in-frame rearrangements and falls short of the full clone set. An unresolved V gene accounts for under half of the shortfall where checked; the remainder is of unknown origin. V and J calls and clone size are as listed in that table; D and trimming were resolved from the DNA. Here the sample has about 470,000 clones; 30% occur a single time. Clones ranked in the top ten supply around 0.065% of the sample.

V is cut back by 4 bases and J by 0 bases, with 13 bases in the junction unmatched. The cysteine opens and the phenylalanine closes a CDR3 of 18 amino acids. CDR3 DNA is the only sequence kept; it has 54 bases, read in frame from the first base. According to the germline V gene (reference sequence), CDR1 reads SEHNR and CDR2 reads FQNEAQ. Each donor gave one peripheral blood draw, roughly 110 mL on average, collected into heparinised tubes. A BD FACSAria II was used to sort naive, central memory, regulatory and stem cell-like memory CD4+ T cells with a panel that included CD45RO, CCR7, CD25, CD127, CD95 and CD27. All sorted populations exceeded 98% purity. PBMCs were separated immediately by Lymphoprep density gradient centrifugation and were stained directly, without being cultured. To minimize batch effects, samples were stained and sorted in pairs, one healthy donor with one patient per experiment.

Of note for this clone: It lacks a known antigen. Base qualities are missing; no much larger clone stands one base away.

Material for sequencing was naive CD4+ T cells from blood. The cell subset or site label on this specimen signifies: true naive CD4+ T cells. The chain was built from TRBV7-9 and TRBJ2-7; 9 central bases correspond to TRBD2. The clonotype comes from a man in his late teens or twenties in good health. The nucleotide sequence is TGTGCCAGCAGCTCGACTGGGGCTAGCGGGATAAGCTCCTACGAGCAGTACTTC. This codes for CASSSTGASGISSYEQYF.